This TCR beta chain was observed in a study of blood T cell repertoires in COVID-19. Study context: Whether acute or convalescent, the COVID-19 samples came from the United States, Italy and Spain.

Clones were sequenced by immunoSEQ multiplex PCR, and TCRdb holds only the in-frame ones, with some missing. The sample lists a few hundred thousand clones; approximately 81% were seen once. A few counts support this clone. The V and J ends lost 4 bases and 1 base respectively, with 12 bases between them. This CDR3 region has 15 residues. Germline-derived CDR1 and CDR2 are MNHEY and SVGAGI. The receptor was derived from a man aged 45-60 years who had recovered from COVID-19. This chain connects TRBV6-5 to TRBJ2-3; perhaps TRBD1 as D (6 bases). The material sequenced was peripheral blood. In DNA form, the CDR3 reads TGTGCCAGCAGTTTACAGGGAGCGGGCACAGATACGCAGTATTTT. This translates into CASSLQGAGTDTQYF.